These T cell receptor beta chains were read from a single sample in a study of T cells after yellow fever vaccination. Each CDR3 protein is one row after TCRdb ran MiXCR on the 5' RACE reads. This sample yields 30,000 or so distinct CDR3 sequences, of which roughly 6.3% are seen a single time; about 25% belongs to the top ten. The material sequenced was PBMCs, either bulk or a sorted T-cell subset (CD4+, CD8+, memory, or dextramer-sorted; not recorded which), taken on the day of the yellow fever booster vaccination. The receptors originated from a man in his thirties or forties who received the YFV17D yellow fever vaccine. Each CDR3 is given with its conserved first and last residue. The D gene is left open where the match is weak. Size is omitted from some rows. Given values are once, few, many or a class for expanded clones.

>TRBJ2-2|TRBD2|TRBV11-2|many
TGTGCCAGCAGCTTAAGACTAGCGGAGACCGGGGAGCTGTTTTTT
CASSLRLAETGELFF
>TRBJ2-7|NA|TRBV6-5|NA
TGTGCCAGCAGTTACTGGGGCGGCGAGCAGTACTTC
CASSYWGGEQYF
>TRBJ1-1|NA|TRBV5-1|many
TGCGCCAGCAGCTTGACGTTGGGGTCTGCCACTGAAGCTTTCTTT
CASSLTLGSATEAFF
>TRBJ2-3|NA|TRBV7-2|many
TGTGCCAGCAAGGAATCCGGGGATACGCAGTATTTT
CASKESGDTQYF
>TRBJ2-5|NA|TRBV5-4|NA
TGTGCCAGCAGCTTTTACATGCAAGAGACCCAGTACTTC
CASSFYMQETQYF
>TRBJ2-5|NA|TRBV29-1|many
TGCAGCGTTAGGTCAGAAGCGTGGCAAGAGACCCAGTACTTC
CSVRSEAWQETQYF
>TRBJ2-5|NA|TRBV12-3/TRBV12-4|NA
TGTGCCAGCACTTCGCGAGGGAGCGGGGAGACCCAGTACTTC
CASTSRGSGETQYF
>TRBJ1-2|NA|TRBV2|NA
TGTGCCAGCAAACTCGCCGACGGGGGGACGGGGAGCTACACCTTC
CASKLADGGTGSYTF
>TRBJ1-1|TRBD1|TRBV2|many
TGTGCCAGTTATTACAGGGGGAACACTGAAGCTTTCTTT
CASYYRGNTEAFF
>TRBJ2-2|NA|TRBV27|medium-sized
TGTGCCAGCAGTTTAAGGGCTCGCGGGTCTGGGGAGCTGTTTTTT
CASSLRARGSGELFF
>TRBJ2-5|NA|TRBV5-5|many
TGTGCCAGCAGCTTGGGCCCTCGTGGGTACCAAGAGACCCAGTACTTC
CASSLGPRGYQETQYF
>TRBJ2-7|NA|TRBV12-3/TRBV12-4|many
TGTGCCAGCAGTACTGAGGTGGGAATCGAGCAGTACTTC
CASSTEVGIEQYF
>TRBJ1-3|TRBD1|TRBV4-2|few
TGTGCCAGCAGCCACACGGACAGGGGGCGACAGGTTGGAAACACCATATATTTT
CASSHTDRGRQVGNTIYF
>TRBJ2-7|TRBD2|TRBV20-1|many
TGCAGTGCTGTACTAGCGGGGGACGCCCAACGTTACGAGCAGTACTTC
CSAVLAGDAQRYEQYF
>TRBJ2-1|TRBD2|TRBV4-3|many
TGCGCCAGCAGCCGAGGGACTAGCGGGAGTGGGAGCAATGAGCAGTTCTTC
CASSRGTSGSGSNEQFF
>TRBJ2-1|NA|TRBV2|NA
TGTGCCAGCAGTGATAGTGAGCAGTTCTTC
CASSDSEQFF
>TRBJ2-3|TRBD2|TRBV7-6|many
TGTGCCAGCAGTTCACGACTAGCGGGAGGGTACGCAGATACGCAGTATTTT
CASSSRLAGGYADTQYF
>TRBJ2-5|TRBD2|TRBV3-1|NA
TGTGCCTGCTGCCAAGATCGTCTAGCGGGAAACCAAGAGACCCAGTACTTC
CACCQDRLAGNQETQYF
>TRBJ2-7|TRBD1|TRBV4-3|NA
TGCGCCAGCAGCCAAGCCTTGGACAGGCGAGACTCCTACGAGCAGTACTTC
CASSQALDRRDSYEQYF
>TRBJ2-6|NA|TRBV20-1|few
TGCAGTGCTAGAGATGATCCCAGTCCTGGGGCCAACGTCCTGACTTTC
CSARDDPSPGANVLTF
>TRBJ2-7|NA|TRBV23-1|few
TGCGCCAGCAGCCACTCCTACGAGCAGTACTTC
CASSHSYEQYF
>TRBJ1-5|TRBD1|TRBV27|many
TGTGCCAGCAGTTTAAGACAGGGTGGGAATCAGCCCCAGCATTTT
CASSLRQGGNQPQHF
>TRBJ2-3|NA|TRBV6-2/TRBV6-3|many
TGTGCCAGCAACCAACGACGGAGCACTCTCCCAGATACGCAGTATTTT
CASNQRRSTLPDTQYF